This T cell receptor beta chain was documented in a study of control samples from healthy donors and cancer patients. Libraries were prepared by immunoSEQ multiplex PCR; TCRdb keeps only in-frame clonotypes and omits some of them. In the table there are 40,000 to 65,000 clones, 87% of which are singletons. This clone appeared once. This CDR3 region has 16 residues. The ends lost 6 bases at V and 10 bases at J; junction bases unmatched: 16. Germline V gene sequence: CDR1 KGHSH, CDR2 LQKENI. The chain joins TRBV18 to TRBJ2-1, with TRBD2 matching 9 bases. The receptor comes from a man between 60 and 75 years old with head and neck cancer. The sequenced material came from PBMCs. CDR3 amino acids: CASSTPAGGAWGEQFF. Here the CDR3 DNA reads TGTGCCAGCTCTACCCCAGCGGGAGGCGCCTGGGGGGAGCAGTTCTTC.